These 17 T cell receptor beta chains share one sample of origin, sequenced in a study of cytotoxic CD8 clonotypes in ibrutinib-treated CLL. Assay: immunoSEQ multiplex PCR; the TCRdb copy retains only in-frame clones and omits some. The profile shows about 50,000 clones, approximately 87% of them singletons. The source was PBMCs, collected after 24 months of ibrutinib treatment. The source is a human donor with chronic lymphocytic leukemia.

This clone was observed once. The rearrangement uses TRBV7-9 and TRBJ2-4; D unclear. V lost 0 bases and J 7 bases, leaving 7 bases between the germline ends. Germline loops: CDR1 SEHNR, CDR2 FQNEAQ (reference sequence). This CDR3 is 13 amino acids long. The CDR3 DNA reads TGTGCCAGCAGCTTAGCTCATGTCAACATTCAGTACTTC. It specifies CASSLAHVNIQYF.

CDR3 sequence: CASSPRWGLTSTDTQYF. The CDR3 DNA reads TGTGCCAGCTCACCAAGGTGGGGACTTACTAGCACAGATACGCAGTATTTT. The chain recombines TRBV18 with TRBJ2-3; D might be TRBD2 (6 bases). Germline values: CDR1 KGHSH, CDR2 LQKENI. V was clipped by 2 bases and J by 0 bases, with 15 bases between them. The CDR3 is 17 amino acids. Supplemented by reference TRBV18 and TRBJ2-3, the full variable domain reads NAGVMQNPRHLVRRRGQEARLRCSPMKGHSHVYWYRQLPEEGLKFMVYLQKENIIDESGMPKERFSAEFPKEGPSILRIQQVVRGDSAAYFCASSPRWGLTSTDTQYFGPGTRLTVL.

The V and J genes are TRBV6-5 and TRBJ2-1, with 9 bases aligning to TRBD2. The CDR3 is 14 amino acids. The germline V gene encodes CDR1 MNHEY and CDR2 SVGAGI. Trimming at V came to 6 bases and at J to 8 bases, leaving 8 bases not matched to a gene. The CDR3 reads CASSLAGALHEQFF. The CDR3 region has the DNA TGTGCCAGCAGCTTAGCGGGAGCTCTCCATGAGCAGTTCTTC.

This chain joins TRBV7-9 and TRBJ1-5; D is unresolved. Trimming took 6 bases from V and 0 from J, leaving 9 bases between them. The CDR3 consists of 14 residues. The germline CDR1 and CDR2 sequences are SEHNR and FQNEAQ (reference sequence). DNA of the CDR3: TGTGCCAGCAGTCACATTAATAGCAATCAGCCCCAGCATTTT. This codes for CASSHINSNQPQHF.

V gene TRBV7-9 combines with J gene TRBJ2-2; TRBD2 might be the D (6 bases). Per germline, CDR1 SEHNR and CDR2 FQNEAQ (reference sequence). V dropped 4 bases and J dropped 3 bases, with 15 bases sitting between them. The CDR3 is made up of 16 amino acids. The CDR3 sequence is CASSSPEGTYTGELFF. The DNA of the CDR3 is TGTGCCAGCAGCTCGCCGGAGGGCACCTACACCGGGGAGCTGTTTTTT.

The chain couples TRBV5-1 to TRBJ2-5, with 9 bases fitting TRBD2. Looked up from germline, CDR1 is SGHRS and CDR2 is YFSETQ. The CDR3 length is 15 residues. With V trimmed by 4 bases and J by 2 bases, 6 bases remained unmatched. CDR3 region: CASSKQTSGQETQYF. CDR3 nucleotides: TGCGCCAGCAGCAAGCAGACTAGCGGTCAAGAGACCCAGTACTTC.

CDR3 amino acids: CASSFLQGTEKEYEQYF. CDR3 bases: TGTGCCAGCAGCTTTCTGCAAGGGACCGAAAAGGAGTACGAGCAGTACTTC. The rearrangement joins TRBV7-9 to TRBJ2-7; either TRBD1 or TRBD2 may fit D (5 bases each). V was trimmed by 3 bases and J by 4 bases, leaving 22 bases between them. CDR1 SEHNR and CDR2 FQNEAQ come from the germline V gene (reference sequence). This CDR3 is 17 amino acids long.

The V gene is TRBV5-4, the J gene TRBJ2-3; D might be TRBD2 (6 bases). The CDR3 totals 17 residues. CDR1 is SGHNT and CDR2 is YYREEE in the germline V gene (reference sequence). V lost 3 bases to trimming and J lost 5 bases, with 22 bases between them. CDR3 in amino acids: CASSSLLATVQGDTQYF. The CDR3 DNA is TGTGCCAGCAGCTCGCTTCTAGCGACCGTGCAGGGAGATACGCAGTATTTT.

The rearrangement joins TRBV19 to TRBJ1-1; 8 bases are shared with TRBD1. Germline loops: CDR1 LNHDA, CDR2 SQIVND (reference sequence). The J segment lost 5 bases and the V segment lost 4 bases, leaving 6 bases of the junction unmatched. The CDR3 extends over 14 amino acids. CDR3 loop: CASSKLDRVTEAFF. The CDR3 coding sequence is TGTGCCAGTAGTAAACTGGACAGGGTAACTGAAGCTTTCTTT.

The chain employs TRBV28 and TRBJ2-5; TRBD1 is a possible D gene (5 bases). Germline V gene sequence: CDR1 MDHEN, CDR2 SYDVKM. The CDR3 runs 13 residues. Between the trimmed V and J ends, which lost 7 bases and 0 bases, there was a span of 9 bases. The CDR3 DNA is TGTGCCAGCACCAAGACAGACCAAGAGACCCAGTACTTC. It translates to CASTKTDQETQYF.

This chain uses TRBV2 with TRBJ2-1, with D uncertain. Trimming took 7 bases from V and 5 from J, leaving 9 bases between them. CDR1 and CDR2 (germline): SNHLY, FYNNEI. This CDR3 spans 12 amino acids. The CDR3 region is CASTTINNEQFF. The CDR3 DNA is TGTGCCAGCACTACGATAAACAATGAGCAGTTCTTC.

J is TRBJ1-3 and V is TRBV4-1; a weak D match, TRBD1 (5 bases). V was pared by 1 base and J by 4 bases, with 8 bases between. The CDR3 contains 14 residues. Germline V lookup: CDR1 MGHRA, CDR2 YSYEKL. The CDR3 protein is CASSQAGPGNTIYF. CDR3 nucleotide sequence: TGCGCCAGCAGCCAAGCGGGGCCAGGAAACACCATATATTTT.

The chain joins TRBV7-8 to TRBJ1-2, with a weak D call TRBD1 (5 bases). This CDR3 is built from 14 residues. The germline V and J ends were trimmed by 2 bases and 2 bases, with 9 bases remaining between them. CDR1 is SGHVS and CDR2 is FQNEAQ in the germline V gene. CDR3 loop: CASSLSSGNYGYTF. For the CDR3, the DNA is TGTGCCAGCAGCTTATCGTCAGGGAACTATGGCTACACCTTC.

The gene calls are TRBV7-2 and TRBJ2-7, with 8 bases lining up with TRBD2. Germline CDR1 SGHTA, CDR2 FQGNSA. After removal of 5 bases from V and 4 bases from J, the junction contained 7 bases not matched to a gene. CDR3 length: 14 amino acids. CDR3 sequence (DNA): TGTGCCAGCAGCACCCGGGGGGGACGTTACGAGCAGTACTTC. Translating gives CASSTRGGRYEQYF.

The chain carries TRBV9 and TRBJ2-5, with 7 positions matching TRBD1. The CDR3 spans 15 residues. The J segment lost 0 bases and the V segment lost 0 bases, leaving 2 bases of the junction unmatched. The germline V gene encodes CDR1 SGDLS and CDR2 YYNGEE. The CDR3 coding sequence is TGTGCCAGCAGCGTAGGACAGGGCAACCAAGAGACCCAGTACTTC. As protein: CASSVGQGNQETQYF.

This chain uses TRBV29-1 with TRBJ2-7, with 7 positions matching TRBD2. Germline V gives CDR1 SQVTM, CDR2 ANQGSEA. This CDR3 comprises 15 residues. Trimming took 6 bases from V and 3 from J; bases not matched to a gene: 14. The CDR3 is CSVVNSTSANYEQYF. CDR3 sequence (DNA): TGCAGCGTCGTTAACTCTACTAGCGCGAACTACGAGCAGTACTTC.

This clone was seen a few times. The chain links TRBV28 to TRBJ1-1; the D gene is possibly TRBD1 (5 bases). Germline CDR1 reads MDHEN; CDR2 reads SYDVKM. With 5 bases removed from V and 4 bases from J, the gap between germline ends came to 17 bases. The CDR3 extends over 15 amino acids. CDR3 DNA sequence: TGTGCCAGCAGTCGCCCAGGGAAGGCGGGCACTGAAGCTTTCTTT. It is translated as CASSRPGKAGTEAFF.